This T cell receptor beta chain originates from a study of blood T cell repertoires in COVID-19. Across the whole study: The United States, Italy and Spain provided the acute and convalescent COVID-19 samples.

Methods used by the authors: Reference gene primer amplification in the assay estimated nucleated cell counts. Method: immunoSEQ multiplex PCR; TCRdb's copy keeps in-frame clones and lacks some. The DNA was the basis for D and trimming; V, J and clone size are from that table. In the table there are approximately 180,000 clones, over 65% of which are singletons. Patients of the Seattle cohort, enrolled during active infection, were followed longitudinally. In germline, CDR1 is MDHEN, CDR2 SYDVKM. The ends lost 5 bases at V and 3 bases at J; junction bases unmatched: 2. This CDR3 comprises 13 residues.

This TCR was recovered from a person between 70 and 80 years old with COVID-19, enrolled during active disease. The sequenced sample consisted of peripheral blood. The V and J genes are TRBV28 and TRBJ2-7, with 9 bases matching TRBD1. CDR3 amino acids: CASSLGQGYEQYF. DNA of the CDR3: TGTGCCAGCAGTCTGGGACAGGGCTACGAGCAGTACTTC.